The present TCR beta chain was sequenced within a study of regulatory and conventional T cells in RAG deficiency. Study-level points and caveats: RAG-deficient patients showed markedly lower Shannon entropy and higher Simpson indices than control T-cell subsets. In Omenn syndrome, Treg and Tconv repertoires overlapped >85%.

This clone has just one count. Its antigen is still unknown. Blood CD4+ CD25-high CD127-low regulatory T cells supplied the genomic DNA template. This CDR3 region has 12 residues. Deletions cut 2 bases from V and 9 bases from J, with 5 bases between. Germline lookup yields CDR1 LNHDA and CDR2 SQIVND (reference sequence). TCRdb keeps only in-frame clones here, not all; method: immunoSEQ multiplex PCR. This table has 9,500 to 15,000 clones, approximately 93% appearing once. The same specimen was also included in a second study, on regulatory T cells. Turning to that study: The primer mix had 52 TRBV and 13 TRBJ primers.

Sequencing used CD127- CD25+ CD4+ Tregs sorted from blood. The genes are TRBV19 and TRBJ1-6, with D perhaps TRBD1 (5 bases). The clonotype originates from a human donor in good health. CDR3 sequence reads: CASSIRGSPLHF. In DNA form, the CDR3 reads TGTGCCAGTAGTATAAGGGGTTCACCCCTCCACTTT. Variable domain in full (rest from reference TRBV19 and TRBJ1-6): DGGITQSPKYLFRKEGQNVTLSCEQNLNHDAMYWYRQDPGQGLRLIYYSQIVNDFQKGDIAEGYSVSREKKESFPLTVTSAQKNPTAFYLCASSIRGSPLHFGNGTRLTVT.